This TCR beta chain was documented in a study of blood T cell repertoires in COVID-19. Cohort placement rested on clinical history that participants reported themselves. The repertoire was sequenced with immunoSEQ multiplex PCR; TCRdb's copy has only in-frame clones and lacks some. The sample includes more than 300,000 clones, over 75% of them seen just once. V dropped 0 bases and J dropped 6; count of bases not matched to a gene: 11. Per germline, CDR1 SGHTA and CDR2 FQGNSA. This CDR3 is 17 amino acids long. This clone was seen a single time. The TCR comes from a man aged 40-55 years in a cohort exposed to, infected with or recovered from COVID-19 (not recorded which). The chain carries TRBV7-2 and TRBJ1-2; 9 bases fit TRBD1. Sequenced sample: PBMCs or T cells enriched from blood (not recorded which). The CDR3 region is CASSLAPPGQGYNGYTF. CDR3 DNA: TGTGCCAGCAGCTTAGCCCCCCCGGGACAGGGTTATAATGGCTACACCTTC.